These 20 T cell receptor beta chains originate from one sample sequenced in a study of T cells in Graves' hyperthyroidism and ophthalmopathy. Amplified TCR beta CDR3 regions derived from RNA transcripts. HTBI primers were employed in a first-round RT-PCR of the TCR CDR3. TCRdb passed the multiplex PCR reads through MiXCR, listing each CDR3 protein once. The sample contains 250,000 to 300,000 distinct CDR3 sequences, about 16% of which appear only once. The sample was blood. The source is a woman aged 45-59 years with Graves' hyperthyroidism that later progressed to Graves' ophthalmopathy.

Worth noting for this clonotype: This may stem from a read error, because a much larger clone lies one nucleotide away. This sequence joins TRBV20-1 and TRBJ2-1; 7 bases are a match to TRBD1. The germline V gene has CDR1 DFQATT and CDR2 SNEGSKA (reference sequence). The length of the CDR3 is 15 residues. CDR3 sequence: CSVRDGRTQGDEQFF. The DNA of the CDR3 is TGCAGTGTTAGAGATGGCAGGACCCAGGGGGATGAGCAGTTCTTC.

This clonotype was counted ten times or more. This sequence joins TRBV5-1 and TRBJ1-1; possible D gene TRBD1, 6 bases. V lost 5 bases, J lost 1 base, and 15 bases lay in between. Germline CDR1 and CDR2: SGHRS and YFSETQ. CDR3 size: 15 residues. CDR3 protein: CASSPSGQWNTEAFF. The CDR3 DNA is TGCGCCAGCAGTCCCTCCGGACAGTGGAACACTGAAGCTTTCTTT.

There are many counts of this clonotype. The chain is built from TRBV10-3 and TRBJ1-5; TRBD1 aligns across 7 bases. CDR1 and CDR2 from the germline V gene are ENHRY and SYGVKD. The CDR3 runs 18 residues. The V and J ends lost 0 bases and 2 bases, in that order; junction bases with no gene match: 10. CDR3 loop: CAISESGTVFSGNQPQHF. CDR3 bases: TGTGCCATCAGTGAGTCGGGGACAGTCTTTTCGGGCAATCAGCCCCAGCATTTT.

This clonotype was counted at least ten times. This sequence joins TRBV2 and TRBJ2-3; 9 bases match TRBD2. Germline CDR1 is SNHLY and CDR2 is FYNNEI. CDR3 length: 18 amino acids. V gave up 1 base and J gave up 4 bases; unmatched junction bases: 12. CDR3 protein: CASSEGAEGSGSADTQYF. The CDR3 nucleotides are TGTGCCAGCAGTGAAGGGGCAGAAGGTAGCGGGAGCGCAGATACGCAGTATTTT.

The CDR3 sequence: CSAGGLAGGTSYEQYF. The CDR3 DNA is TGCAGTGCTGGGGGACTAGCGGGAGGGACCTCCTACGAGCAGTACTTC. This sequence joins TRBV20-1 and TRBJ2-7; the match to TRBD2 covers 16 bases. From germline, CDR1 is DFQATT and CDR2 SNEGSKA (reference sequence). The CDR3 contains 16 residues. V was clipped by 5 bases and J by 0 bases; unmatched bases: 4.

At least ten counts were recorded for this clonotype. The chain recombines TRBV5-1 with TRBJ2-2; D is unresolved. In germline, CDR1 is SGHRS, CDR2 YFSETQ. V lost 2 bases to trimming and J lost 1 base, with 9 bases between them. The CDR3 is 15 residues long. The CDR3 nucleotides read TGCGCCAGCAGCTTCGGTTCCGGGAACACCGGGGAGCTGTTTTTT. Translating gives CASSFGSGNTGELFF.

This clonotype was counted many times. The CDR3: CASSTPAGLDTGELFF. The CDR3 DNA reads as TGTGCCAGCAGTACCCCAGCGGGACTAGACACCGGGGAGCTGTTTTTT. The chain recombines TRBV27 with TRBJ2-2; 8 bases are a match to TRBD2. This CDR3 has 16 residues. V shed 5 bases and J 3 bases; nucleotides not matched to a gene: 8. Per the germline V gene, CDR1 is MNHEY and CDR2 is SMNVEV (reference sequence).

This clonotype was counted at least ten times. The chain recombines TRBV7-2 with TRBJ2-1, with TRBD2 matching over 10 bases. CDR3 size: 17 residues. Losses at the gene ends were 2 bases for V and 7 bases for J; bases not matched to a gene: 11. The germline V gene has CDR1 SGHTA and CDR2 FQGNSA. Written as DNA, the CDR3 is TGTGCCAGCAGCTTAAGGGAACCTAGCGGGAGTATTAATGAGCAGTTCTTC. Its translation: CASSLREPSGSINEQFF.

At least ten counts were recorded for this clonotype. V is TRBV7-2 and J is TRBJ1-6, with no clear D. V was cut by 7 bases and J by 8 bases, with 15 bases left in between. Germline V gene sequence: CDR1 SGHTA, CDR2 FQGNSA. The CDR3 totals 14 residues. CDR3 loop: CASTPEAMDSPLHF. CDR3 coding DNA: TGTGCCAGCACCCCGGAGGCGATGGATTCACCCCTCCACTTT.

This clonotype was seen repeatedly, ten times or more. The chain joins TRBV2 to TRBJ1-1; 9 bases fit TRBD1. Per the germline V gene, CDR1 is SNHLY and CDR2 is FYNNEI. The ends lost 2 bases at V and 11 bases at J; junction bases unmatched: 6. The CDR3 has 13 residues. The CDR3 sequence is CASSESGDRVAFF. CDR3 bases: TGTGCCAGCAGTGAATCGGGGGACAGGGTGGCTTTCTTT.

The V and J genes are TRBV15 and TRBJ2-3; a weak D match, TRBD2 (5 bases). Germline-derived CDR1 and CDR2 are LNHNV and YYDKDF (reference sequence). Trimming shortened V by 5 bases and J by 1 base, and 13 bases separated the two germline ends. The CDR3 contains 15 residues. CDR3: CATSEGGEGTDTQYF. Here the CDR3 DNA reads TGTGCCACCAGCGAGGGCGGAGAGGGCACAGATACGCAGTATTTT.

This clonotype has ten or more counts. The chain recombines TRBV5-1 with TRBJ2-5; D may be TRBD2 (5 bases). There are 15 residues in the CDR3. The germline gives CDR1 SGHRS, CDR2 YFSETQ. V was pared by 1 base and J by 2 bases, with 12 bases between. The CDR3 DNA is TGCGCCAGCAGCTTGCAGGATAGGACTCAAGAGACCCAGTACTTC. Encoded protein: CASSLQDRTQETQYF. Looking up the rest from reference TRBV5-1 and TRBJ2-5 gives the full variable domain: KAGVTQTPRYLIKTRGQQVTLSCSPISGHRSVSWYQQTPGQGLQFLFEYFSETQRNKGNFPGRFSGRQFSNSRSEMNVSTLELGDSALYLCASSLQDRTQETQYFGPGTRLLVL.

This clonotype was counted many times. The CDR3 spells CSARVNSNQPQHF. CDR3 DNA sequence: TGCAGTGCCCGAGTTAATAGCAATCAGCCCCAGCATTTT. The rearrangement joins TRBV20-1 to TRBJ1-5, with unresolved D. The V gene's germline CDR1 is DFQATT and CDR2 SNEGSKA (reference sequence). Trimming pared 6 bases from V and 0 bases from J, leaving 9 bases between. The length of the CDR3 is 13 residues.

V gene TRBV10-3 combines with J gene TRBJ1-5; 7 nucleotides line up with TRBD1. In germline, CDR1 is ENHRY, CDR2 SYGVKD. V lost 0 bases, J lost 1 base, and 3 bases stayed unmatched. The CDR3 covers 16 residues. The CDR3 bases are TGTGCCATCAGTGAGTCGGAGGGGGCGAGCAATCAGCCCCAGCATTTT. It is translated as CAISESEGASNQPQHF.

This clonotype came up a few times. The chain couples TRBV20-1 to TRBJ1-2; TRBD1 might be the D (6 bases). CDR3 length equals 14 residues. Germline values: CDR1 DFQATT, CDR2 SNEGSKA (reference sequence). V was cut by 0 bases and J by 6 bases, with 14 bases left in between. This CDR3 is CSARDLGGQDGYTF. The CDR3 nucleotides read TGCAGTGCTAGAGATTTGGGGGGCCAAGATGGCTACACCTTC.

In the case of this clonotype: One junction end does not reproduce the germline sequence, and a read error may be involved. V usage is TRBV29-1 and J usage is TRBJ2-3, with D possibly TRBD2 on 5 matching bases. Germline assignment: CDR1 SQVTM and CDR2 ANQGSEA. This CDR3 comprises 15 residues. CDR3 loop: CGVEGSVRSTDTQYF. The CDR3 DNA follows: TGCGGCGTTGAAGGTAGCGTCCGTAGCACAGATACGCAGTATTTT.

This clonotype was found many times. The chain couples TRBV5-1 to TRBJ1-1, with TRBD1 matching 7 bases. Losses at the gene ends were 6 bases for V and 0 bases for J; bases not matched to a gene: 2. In germline, CDR1 is SGHRS, CDR2 YFSETQ. This CDR3 region has 13 residues. CDR3 residues: CASKDRVNTEAFF. CDR3 DNA sequence: TGCGCCAGCAAAGACAGGGTGAACACTGAAGCTTTCTTT. Looking up the rest from reference TRBV5-1 and TRBJ1-1 gives the full variable domain: KAGVTQTPRYLIKTRGQQVTLSCSPISGHRSVSWYQQTPGQGLQFLFEYFSETQRNKGNFPGRFSGRQFSNSRSEMNVSTLELGDSALYLCASKDRVNTEAFFGQGTRLTVV.

The rearrangement links TRBV6-1 to TRBJ1-4; 7 positions agree with TRBD1. The trim removed 8 bases at V and 5 bases at J, leaving 5 bases unmatched. Looked up from germline, CDR1 is MNHNS and CDR2 is SASEGT. The CDR3 spans 13 residues. This CDR3 reads CASRDRDNEKLFF. The CDR3, as DNA: TGTGCCAGCCGGGACAGAGACAATGAAAAACTGTTTTTT.

With respect to this clonotype: Relative to the germline gene, one junction end is altered; a read error may explain this. The chain is built from TRBV28 and TRBJ2-5; the D gene could be TRBD1 or TRBD2 (5 bases each). This CDR3 comprises 13 residues. Germline V gene sequence: CDR1 MDHEN, CDR2 SYDVKM. The CDR3, as DNA: TGTGCCAGCAGTTTAGTTGGGGGAGAGACCCAGTATTTC. The encoded protein is CASSLVGGETQYF.

The count of this clonotype is one. Sequence at one end of the junction differs from germline and may be a read error. The chain recombines TRBV2 with TRBJ2-5; perhaps D is TRBD1 or TRBD2 (5 bases each). There are 13 residues in the CDR3. CDR1 and CDR2 from the germline V gene are SNHLY and FYNNEI. The DNA of the CDR3 is TGTGCCAGCAGCGAGGGAATCCAAGGGACCCAGCACTTC. Its protein product is CASSEGIQGTQHF.